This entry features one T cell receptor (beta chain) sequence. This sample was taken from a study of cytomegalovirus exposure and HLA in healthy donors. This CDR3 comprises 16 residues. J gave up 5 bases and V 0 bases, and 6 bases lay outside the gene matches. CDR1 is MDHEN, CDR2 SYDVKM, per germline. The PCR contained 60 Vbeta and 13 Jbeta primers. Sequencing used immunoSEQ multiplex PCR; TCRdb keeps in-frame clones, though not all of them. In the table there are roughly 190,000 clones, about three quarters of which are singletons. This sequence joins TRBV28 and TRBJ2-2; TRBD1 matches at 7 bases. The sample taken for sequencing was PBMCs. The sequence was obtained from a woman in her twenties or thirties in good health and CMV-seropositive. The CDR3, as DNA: TGTGCCAGCAGTTTATGGAAGTCAGGGGGTACCGGGGAGCTGTTTTTT. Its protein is CASSLWKSGGTGELFF.